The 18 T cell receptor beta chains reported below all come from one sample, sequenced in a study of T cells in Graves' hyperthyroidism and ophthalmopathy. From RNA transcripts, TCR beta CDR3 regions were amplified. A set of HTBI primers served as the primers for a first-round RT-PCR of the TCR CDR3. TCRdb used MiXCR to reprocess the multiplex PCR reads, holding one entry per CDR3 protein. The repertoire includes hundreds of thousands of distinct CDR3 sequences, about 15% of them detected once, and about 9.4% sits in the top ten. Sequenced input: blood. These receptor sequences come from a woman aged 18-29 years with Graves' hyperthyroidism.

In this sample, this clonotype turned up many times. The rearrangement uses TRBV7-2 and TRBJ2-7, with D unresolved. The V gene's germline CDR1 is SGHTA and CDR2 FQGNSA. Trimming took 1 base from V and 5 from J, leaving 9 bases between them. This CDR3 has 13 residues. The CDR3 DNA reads TGTGCCAGCAGCTTAGAAGGGTGGGACGAGCAGTACTTC. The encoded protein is CASSLEGWDEQYF.

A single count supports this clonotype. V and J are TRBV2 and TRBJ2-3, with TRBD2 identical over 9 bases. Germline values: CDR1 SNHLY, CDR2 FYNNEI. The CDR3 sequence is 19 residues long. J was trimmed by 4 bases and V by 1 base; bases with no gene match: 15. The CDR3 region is CASSEGPLSLAGDSDTQYF. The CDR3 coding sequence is TGTGCCAGCAGTGAAGGTCCACTATCACTAGCGGGTGACTCAGATACGCAGTATTTT.

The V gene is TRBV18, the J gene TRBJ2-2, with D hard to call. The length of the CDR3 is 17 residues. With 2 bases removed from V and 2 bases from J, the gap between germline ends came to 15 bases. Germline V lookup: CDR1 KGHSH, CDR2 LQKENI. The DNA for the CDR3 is TGTGCCAGCTCACCAGCCTGGCAGAGTTATAACACCGGGGAGCTGTTTTTT. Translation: CASSPAWQSYNTGELFF.

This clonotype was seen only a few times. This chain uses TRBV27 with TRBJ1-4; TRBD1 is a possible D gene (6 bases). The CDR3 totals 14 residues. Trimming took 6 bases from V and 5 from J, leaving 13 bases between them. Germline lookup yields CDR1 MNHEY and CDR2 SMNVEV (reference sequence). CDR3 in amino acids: CASSATGTNEKLFF. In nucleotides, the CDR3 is TGTGCCAGCAGCGCCACCGGGACAAATGAAAAACTGTTTTTT. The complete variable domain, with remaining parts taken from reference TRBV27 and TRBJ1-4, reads EAQVTQNPRYLITVTGKKLTVTCSQNMNHEYMSWYRQDPGLGLRQIYYSMNVEVTDKGDVPEGYKVSRKEKRNFPLILESPSPNQTSLYFCASSATGTNEKLFFGSGTQLSVL.

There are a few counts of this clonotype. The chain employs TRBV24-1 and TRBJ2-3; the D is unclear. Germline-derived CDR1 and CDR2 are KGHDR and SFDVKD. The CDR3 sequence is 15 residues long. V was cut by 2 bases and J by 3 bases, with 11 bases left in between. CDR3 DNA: TGTGCCACCAGTGATTCCGGACCGCGGACAGATACGCAGTATTTT. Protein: CATSDSGPRTDTQYF.

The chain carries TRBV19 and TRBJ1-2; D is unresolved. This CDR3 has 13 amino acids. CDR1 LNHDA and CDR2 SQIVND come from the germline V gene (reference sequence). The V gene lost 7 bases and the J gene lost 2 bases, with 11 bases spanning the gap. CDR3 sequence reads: CASTPGYNYGYTF. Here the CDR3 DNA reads TGTGCCAGTACCCCGGGTTACAACTATGGCTACACCTTC.

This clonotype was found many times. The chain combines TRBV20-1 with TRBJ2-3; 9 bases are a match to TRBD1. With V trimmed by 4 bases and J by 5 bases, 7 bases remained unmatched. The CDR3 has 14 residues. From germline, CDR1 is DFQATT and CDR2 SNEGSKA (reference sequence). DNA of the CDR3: TGCAGTGCTAAGACGGGACAGGGAGTAGATACGCAGTATTTT. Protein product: CSAKTGQGVDTQYF.

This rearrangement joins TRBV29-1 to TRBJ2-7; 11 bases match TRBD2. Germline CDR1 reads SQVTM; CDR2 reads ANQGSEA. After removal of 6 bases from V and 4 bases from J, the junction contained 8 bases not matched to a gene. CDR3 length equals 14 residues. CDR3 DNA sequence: TGCAGCGTCGCAATGACTAGCGGGAATTACGAGCAGTACTTC. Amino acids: CSVAMTSGNYEQYF.

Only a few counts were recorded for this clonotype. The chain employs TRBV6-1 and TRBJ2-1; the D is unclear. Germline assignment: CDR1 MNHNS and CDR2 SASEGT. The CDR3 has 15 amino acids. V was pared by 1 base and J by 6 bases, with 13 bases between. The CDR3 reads CASSEGPTVRNEQFF. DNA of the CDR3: TGTGCCAGCAGTGAAGGGCCCACCGTGCGCAATGAGCAGTTCTTC.

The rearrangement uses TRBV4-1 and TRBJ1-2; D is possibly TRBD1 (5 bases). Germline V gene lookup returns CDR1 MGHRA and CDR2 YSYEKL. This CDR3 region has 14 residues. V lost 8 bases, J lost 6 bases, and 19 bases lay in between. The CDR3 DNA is TGCGCCAGCGGTCCAGGGTTAGTGAAGAATGGCTACACCTTC. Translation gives CASGPGLVKNGYTF.

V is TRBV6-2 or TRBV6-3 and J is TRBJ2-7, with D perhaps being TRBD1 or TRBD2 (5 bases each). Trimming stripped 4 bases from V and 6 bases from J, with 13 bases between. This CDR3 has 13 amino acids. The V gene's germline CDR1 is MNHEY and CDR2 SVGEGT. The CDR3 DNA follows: TGTGCCAGCAGTTTCCCCGGGGCAGCCGAGCAGTACTTC. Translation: CASSFPGAAEQYF.

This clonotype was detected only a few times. The DNA for the CDR3 is TGTGCCATCAGCCCTTTGGGGGGCGCGGGAGAGACCCAGTACTTC. This gives the protein CAISPLGGAGETQYF. This chain uses TRBV10-3 with TRBJ2-5, with D perhaps given as TRBD1 or TRBD2 (6 bases each). The CDR3 extends over 15 amino acids. V lost 6 bases, J lost 4 bases, and 18 bases lay in between. The V gene's germline CDR1 is ENHRY and CDR2 SYGVKD.

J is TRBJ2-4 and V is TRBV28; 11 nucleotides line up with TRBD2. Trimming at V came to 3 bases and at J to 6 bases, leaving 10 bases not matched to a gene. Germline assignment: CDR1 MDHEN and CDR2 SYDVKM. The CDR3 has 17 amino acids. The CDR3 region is CASSFISGRAQGNIQYF. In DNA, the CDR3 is TGTGCCAGCAGTTTTATTAGCGGGAGGGCCCAGGGAAACATTCAGTACTTC. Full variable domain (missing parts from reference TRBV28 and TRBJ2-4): DVKVTQSSRYLVKRTGEKVFLECVQDMDHENMFWYRQDPGLGLRLIYFSYDVKMKEKGDIPEGYSVSREKKERFSLILESASTNQTSMYLCASSFISGRAQGNIQYFGAGTRLSVL.

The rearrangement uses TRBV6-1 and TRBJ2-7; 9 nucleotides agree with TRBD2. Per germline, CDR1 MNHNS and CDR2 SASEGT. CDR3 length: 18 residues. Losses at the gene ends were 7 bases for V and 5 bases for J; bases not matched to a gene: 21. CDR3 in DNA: TGTGCCAGCAACCTCCTCCCGGGACTAGCACCCCCCGGGGACGAGCAGTACTTC. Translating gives CASNLLPGLAPPGDEQYF.

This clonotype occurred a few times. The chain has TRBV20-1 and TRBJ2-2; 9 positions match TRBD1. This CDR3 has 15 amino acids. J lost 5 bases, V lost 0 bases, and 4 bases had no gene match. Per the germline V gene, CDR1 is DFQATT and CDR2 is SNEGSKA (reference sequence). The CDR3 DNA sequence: TGCAGTGCTAGAGAGACAGGGGGTGGAACCGGGGAGCTGTTTTTT. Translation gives CSARETGGGTGELFF.

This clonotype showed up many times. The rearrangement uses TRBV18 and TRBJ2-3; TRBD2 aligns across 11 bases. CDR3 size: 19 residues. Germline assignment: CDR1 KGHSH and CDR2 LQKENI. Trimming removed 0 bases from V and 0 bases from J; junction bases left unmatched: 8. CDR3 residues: CASSPPVLAGAFSTDTQYF. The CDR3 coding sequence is TGTGCCAGCTCACCACCCGTACTAGCGGGAGCCTTTAGCACAGATACGCAGTATTTT.

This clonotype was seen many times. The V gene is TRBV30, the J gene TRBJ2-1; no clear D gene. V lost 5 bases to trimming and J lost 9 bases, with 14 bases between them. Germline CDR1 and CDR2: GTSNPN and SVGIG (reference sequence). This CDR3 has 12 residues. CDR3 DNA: TGTGCCTGGGTACGGCAGTTCGCTGAGCAGTTCTTC. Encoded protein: CAWVRQFAEQFF. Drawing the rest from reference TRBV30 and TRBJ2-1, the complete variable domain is SQTIHQWPATLVQPVGSPLSLECTVEGTSNPNLYWYRQAAGRGLQLLFYSVGIGQISSEVPQNLSASRPQDRQFILSSKKLLLSDSGFYLCAWVRQFAEQFFGPGTRLTVL.

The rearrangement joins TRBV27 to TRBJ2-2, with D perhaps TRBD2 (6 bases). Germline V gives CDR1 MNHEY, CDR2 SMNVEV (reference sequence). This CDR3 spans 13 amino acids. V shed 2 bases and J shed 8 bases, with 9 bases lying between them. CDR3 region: CASSLGGMGELFF. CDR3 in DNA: TGTGCCAGCAGTTTAGGCGGGATGGGGGAGCTGTTTTTT.